This is a list of T cell receptor beta chains from one sample in a study of T cells in Graves' hyperthyroidism and ophthalmopathy. MiXCR, run by TCRdb on the multiplex PCR reads, gives a single entry per CDR3 protein. Of under 550,000 distinct CDR3 sequences listed, roughly 13% were seen once; the top ten hold about 5%. Sequences were obtained from blood. Receptors originate from a young woman with Graves' hyperthyroidism. The CDR3 runs from the conserved cysteine through the conserved F or W. Each record gives: clone size, J gene, D gene, V gene, CDR3 DNA, CDR3 protein. A D gene is named only where the DNA matches it firmly. Size values are once, few and many counts, or a class for expanded clones, and some rows have none.

few | TRBJ2-3 | TRBD2 | TRBV12-3/TRBV12-4 | TGTGCCAGCGGCGGGACTAGCGGGCGCACAGATACGCAGTATTTT | CASGGTSGRTDTQYF
NA | TRBJ1-2 | NA | TRBV7-9 | TGTGCCAGCAGCCCGTCCCCCAGGCTCCCGATCCATGGCTACACCTTC | CASSPSPRLPIHGYTF
NA | TRBJ1-1 | TRBD1 | TRBV18 | TGTGCCAGCTCCCCTAAGGACAGGCCCCCAGCTTTCTTT | CASSPKDRPPAFF
NA | TRBJ2-1 | NA | TRBV18 | TGTGCCAGCTCATCACAGGGTGGTGAGCAGTTCTTC | CASSSQGGEQFF
NA | TRBJ2-1 | NA | TRBV15 | TGTGCCACCAGCAGCAGACAGTACAATGAGCAGTTCTTC | CATSSRQYNEQFF
few | TRBJ2-5 | TRBD1 | TRBV18 | TGTGCCAGCTCACCTCTCAGGGGGGAGACCCAGTACTTC | CASSPLRGETQYF
many | TRBJ1-2 | TRBD1 | TRBV20-1 | TGCAGTGCTAGAATCAGACAGGGGGATGGCTACACCTTC | CSARIRQGDGYTF
many | TRBJ2-7 | NA | TRBV12-3/TRBV12-4 | TGTGCCAGCAGTTTGGGCGGACCCCCCTACGAGCAGTACTTC | CASSLGGPPYEQYF
many | TRBJ2-5 | TRBD2 | TRBV7-9 | TGTGCCAGCTCCCCCGCGAAACTAGCGGACCAAGAGACCCAGTACTTC | CASSPAKLADQETQYF
many | TRBJ2-3 | NA | TRBV20-1 | TGCAGTGCTAGTGTAGATTCTAGCACAGATACGCAGTATTTT | CSASVDSSTDTQYF
many | TRBJ1-5 | NA | TRBV2 | TGTGCCAGCAGTGAAGGGTTTGGCCAGCATTTT | CASSEGFGQHF
many | TRBJ2-7 | NA | TRBV6-6 | TGTGCCAGCAGTTACTCGATCCAGGGAACCTACGAGCAGTACTTC | CASSYSIQGTYEQYF
NA | TRBJ1-4 | NA | TRBV20-1 | TGCAGTGCTGGGGGGCCGGGTGAAAAACTGTTTTTT | CSAGGPGEKLFF
once | TRBJ2-7 | NA | TRBV7-6 | TGTGCCAGCAGCCCCCGGATGGCCTCCGAGCAGTACTTC | CASSPRMASEQYF
many | TRBJ1-1 | NA | TRBV12-3/TRBV12-4 | TGTGCCAGCAGTCCAGGGTCGAACACTGAAGCTTTCTTT | CASSPGSNTEAFF
few | TRBJ2-2 | NA | TRBV7-2 | TGTGCCAGCAGCTCGCGGCCGGGACTTTACACCGGGGAGCTGTTTTTT | CASSSRPGLYTGELFF
many | TRBJ2-5 | TRBD2 | TRBV12-3/TRBV12-4 | TGTGCCAGCAGACTCGGACTAGCGGGAGAAGAGACCCAGTACTTC | CASRLGLAGEETQYF
NA | TRBJ2-3 | NA | TRBV9 | TGTGCCAGTGGGCAGCGAAGCACAGATACGCAGTATTTT | CASGQRSTDTQYF
many | TRBJ2-4 | TRBD1 | TRBV9 | TGTGCCAGCACGACGGGACAGCTAGCCAAAAACATTCAGTACTTC | CASTTGQLAKNIQYF
many | TRBJ1-5 | NA | TRBV2 | TGTGCCAGCAGCAGGAGTTATAGCAATCAGCCCCAGCATTTT | CASSRSYSNQPQHF
many | TRBJ1-2 | TRBD1 | TRBV5-4 | TGTGCCAGCAGCTTGGGACAGGGTCAGTATGGCTACACCTTC | CASSLGQGQYGYTF
many | TRBJ2-3 | NA | TRBV7-8 | TGTGCCAGCAGCCCCTCGGGGAGTAGCACAGATACGCAGTATTTT | CASSPSGSSTDTQYF
many | TRBJ2-3 | NA | TRBV18 | TGTGCCAGCTCACCAGGGTCTAGCACAGATACGCAGTATTTT | CASSPGSSTDTQYF
NA | TRBJ2-1 | NA | TRBV9 | TGTGCCAGCAGCGTAGGGACACGCAATGAGCAGTTCTTC | CASSVGTRNEQFF
NA | TRBJ2-1 | NA | TRBV19 | TGTGCCAGTAGTATAGATTTTCCCGGGAATGAGCAGTTCTTC | CASSIDFPGNEQFF
many | TRBJ2-6 | NA | TRBV19 | TGTGCCAGTAGCCCCGAGTATGTCTGGGCCAACGTCCTGACTTTC | CASSPEYVWANVLTF
NA | TRBJ2-2 | TRBD2 | TRBV7-9 | TGTGCCAGCAGTCATAGCGGGAGGGCCTGGTCCGGGGAGCTGTTTTTT | CASSHSGRAWSGELFF
few | TRBJ1-2 | NA | TRBV25-1 | TGTGCCAGCAGCCCCCCAGGGCGAGGCTACACCTTC | CASSPPGRGYTF
many | TRBJ2-5 | NA | TRBV15 | TGTGCCACCAGCAGAGATGGTCGCGTCCAAGAGACCCAGTACTTC | CATSRDGRVQETQYF
NA | TRBJ2-1 | TRBD2 | TRBV15 | TGTGCCACCAGCAGAGCCAGTGGCGGGAGAACCGATGAGCAGTTCTTC | CATSRASGGRTDEQFF
many | TRBJ1-5 | TRBD1 | TRBV2 | TGTGCCAGCAGTTCGGGACAGCGAAGCAATCAGCCCCAGCATTTT | CASSSGQRSNQPQHF
few | TRBJ1-6 | TRBD1 | TRBV6-1 | TGTGCCAGCAGTTATCCCCCTGGCAGGGGGAATTCACCCCTCCACTTT | CASSYPPGRGNSPLHF
once | TRBJ2-2 | NA | TRBV6-4 | TGTGCCAGCAGTGACTCGGACGCCGGGGAGCTGTTTTTT | CASSDSDAGELFF
many | TRBJ2-7 | NA | TRBV18 | TGTGCCAGCCGATTCTCGGACCACTACGAGCAGTACTTC | CASRFSDHYEQYF